This entry lists 14 T cell receptor beta chains sequenced from one sample in a study of a mutant IDH1 vaccine in newly diagnosed glioma. The time point here: week 11, during vaccination. A single vaccine dose contained 300 ug of mutant IDH1 20-mer peptide, and topical imiquimod was used with it. No cognate antigen is known for these TCRs. Here immunoSEQ multiplex PCR was the method, and the copy in TCRdb shows in-frame clones only, minus some. The table records 95,000 to 120,000 clones, roughly 90% of them present only once. Sequencing used PBMCs, obtained from a glioma patient whose treatment included an IDH1 peptide vaccine. The source is a woman aged 45-59 years with glioma.

The chain carries TRBV30 and TRBJ1-1, with D possibly matching TRBD1 (5 bases). CDR1 and CDR2 (germline): GTSNPN, SVGIG (reference sequence). The CDR3 sequence is 13 residues long. Trimming stripped 3 bases from V and 1 base from J, with 9 bases between. In DNA form, the CDR3 reads TGTGCCTGGAGATCTGGGGGGAACACTGAAGCTTTCTTT. The encoded protein is CAWRSGGNTEAFF.

Comment on this clone: Other DNA sequences in the sample encode the same CDR3. V usage is TRBV15 and J usage is TRBJ2-1, with a weak D call TRBD2 (5 bases). V was trimmed by 0 bases and J by 7 bases, leaving 10 bases between them. Germline V gene data show CDR1 as LNHNV and CDR2 as YYDKDF (reference sequence). This CDR3 is 14 amino acids long. In nucleotides, the CDR3 is TGTGCCACCAGCAGAGATAATGGCGGGAATGAGCAGTTCTTC. Translation: CATSRDNGGNEQFF.

This sequence joins TRBV19 and TRBJ1-5; TRBD1 might be the D (5 bases). V dropped 0 bases and J dropped 4 bases, with 10 bases sitting between them. This CDR3 region has 15 residues. CDR1 is LNHDA and CDR2 is SQIVND in the germline V gene (reference sequence). CDR3 nucleotides: TGTGCCAGTAGTATAGAGGGGCGTCGTAATCAGCCCCAGCATTTT. It encodes CASSIEGRRNQPQHF.

This chain connects TRBV9 to TRBJ1-5; TRBD1 is a possible D gene (6 bases). The V end was cut by 4 bases, the J end by 6 bases, with 17 bases between. The CDR3 runs 15 residues. CDR1 is SGDLS and CDR2 is YYNGEE in the germline V gene. The CDR3 DNA sequence: TGTGCCAGCAGCCAAGAACCAGGGGTAGCTCAGCCCCAGCATTTT. It specifies CASSQEPGVAQPQHF. Looking up the rest from reference TRBV9 and TRBJ1-5 gives the full variable domain: DSGVTQTPKHLITATGQRVTLRCSPRSGDLSVYWYQQSLDQGLQFLIQYYNGEERAKGNILERFSAQQFPDLHSELNLSSLELGDSALYFCASSQEPGVAQPQHFGDGTRLSIL.

This chain joins TRBV9 and TRBJ2-1; D is possibly TRBD1 (6 bases). Germline-derived CDR1 and CDR2 are SGDLS and YYNGEE. Trimming stripped 3 bases from V and 4 bases from J, with 8 bases between. This CDR3 region has 13 residues. In nucleotides, the CDR3 is TGTGCCAGCAGCGAGGACAGTTACAATGAGCAGTTCTTC. As protein: CASSEDSYNEQFF.

V is TRBV9 and J is TRBJ1-1; 9 bases are a match to TRBD1. The CDR3 totals 16 residues. The ends lost 4 bases at V and 2 bases at J; junction bases unmatched: 9. Germline V CDR1 and CDR2: SGDLS, YYNGEE. The CDR3 nucleotides are TGTGCCAGCAGCCTAGGGACAGGGCTGAGCAACACTGAAGCTTTCTTT. Translated, it gives CASSLGTGLSNTEAFF.

The chain has TRBV30 and TRBJ1-4; no clear D. Germline CDR1 reads GTSNPN; CDR2 reads SVGIG (reference sequence). The CDR3 has 13 amino acids. Trimming removed 5 bases from V and 5 bases from J, with 12 bases in between. The CDR3 nucleotides are TGTGCCTGGTCGGACGGTCCAAATGAAAAACTGTTTTTT. This encodes CAWSDGPNEKLFF.

The V and J genes are TRBV28 and TRBJ2-7; the D gene is possibly TRBD1 (6 bases). This CDR3 spans 13 amino acids. Between the trimmed V and J ends, which lost 6 bases and 1 base, there was a span of 10 bases. The germline gives CDR1 MDHEN, CDR2 SYDVKM. The CDR3 sequence: CASSRGGSYEQYF. The CDR3 DNA is TGTGCCAGCAGCAGGGGTGGGTCCTACGAGCAGTACTTC.

This clone was seen once. The gene calls are TRBV18 and TRBJ1-6; 8 bases align to TRBD1. The CDR3 is 17 amino acids. V lost 1 base and J lost 7; bases outside the gene matches: 9. The germline V gene has CDR1 KGHSH and CDR2 LQKENI. As DNA, the CDR3 is TGTGCCAGCTCACCACGGGGGCGGCAGGGGGCAAATTCACCCCTCCACTTT. It is translated as CASSPRGRQGANSPLHF.

The rearrangement uses TRBV2 and TRBJ1-6, with 7 positions matching TRBD1. V lost 6 bases, J lost 7 bases, and 9 bases stayed unmatched. CDR1 is SNHLY, CDR2 FYNNEI, per germline. The CDR3 is 15 residues long. DNA for the CDR3: TGTGCCAGCAGACTAGGACAGGAGGGGAATTCACCCCTCCACTTT. This translates into CASRLGQEGNSPLHF.

In nucleotides, the CDR3 is TGTGCCAGCAGTTACTCGGGAACGGAAGAGACCCAGTACTTC. It is translated as CASSYSGTEETQYF. The chain recombines TRBV6-5 with TRBJ2-5; no clear D. The germline V and J ends were trimmed by 0 bases and 3 bases, with 8 bases remaining between them. Germline CDR1 is MNHEY and CDR2 is SVGAGI. The CDR3 length is 14 residues.

This chain's CDR3 is CASSAYDIQYF. As DNA, the CDR3 is TGTGCCAGCAGTGCATATGACATTCAGTACTTC. The chain uses TRBV2 and TRBJ2-4; D remains ambiguous. V lost 4 bases and J 8 bases, leaving 6 bases between the germline ends. The CDR3 is 11 amino acids. Per germline, CDR1 SNHLY and CDR2 FYNNEI.

V gene TRBV7-9 combines with J gene TRBJ1-5, with no clear D. The germline CDR1 and CDR2 sequences are SEHNR and FQNEAQ (reference sequence). This CDR3 has 17 residues. The germline V and J ends were trimmed by 0 bases and 0 bases, with 12 bases remaining between them. CDR3 loop: CASSLAIRGNSNQPQHF. The CDR3 DNA follows: TGTGCCAGCAGCTTAGCGATCAGAGGTAATAGCAATCAGCCCCAGCATTTT.

Written as DNA, the CDR3 is TGTGCCAGCTCACCCGGGACAGGGAATGAAAAACTGTTTTTT. This codes for CASSPGTGNEKLFF. This chain uses TRBV18 with TRBJ1-4; 9 nucleotides agree with TRBD1. The CDR3 is 14 residues long. After removal of 3 bases from V and 5 bases from J, the junction contained 1 base not matched to a gene. Germline V gives CDR1 KGHSH, CDR2 LQKENI.